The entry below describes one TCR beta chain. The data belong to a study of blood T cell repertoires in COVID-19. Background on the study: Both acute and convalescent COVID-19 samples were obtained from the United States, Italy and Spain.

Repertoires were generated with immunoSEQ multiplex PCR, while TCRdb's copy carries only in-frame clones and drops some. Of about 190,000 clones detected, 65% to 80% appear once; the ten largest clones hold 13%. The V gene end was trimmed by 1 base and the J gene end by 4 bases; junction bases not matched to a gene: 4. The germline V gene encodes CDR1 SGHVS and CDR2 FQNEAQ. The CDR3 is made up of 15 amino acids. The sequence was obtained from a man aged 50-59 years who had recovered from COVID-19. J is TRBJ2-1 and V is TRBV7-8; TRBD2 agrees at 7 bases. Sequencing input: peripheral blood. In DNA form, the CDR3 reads TGTGCCAGCAGCTTAGACGCTAGCGGATACAATGAGCAGTTCTTC. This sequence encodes CASSLDASGYNEQFF.